This T cell receptor (beta chain) was documented in a study of T cell responses to AZD1222 COVID-19 vaccine. The ends were cut back, 0 bases at V and 5 bases at J, with 11 bases in the middle. CDR1 and CDR2 (germline): SGHRS, YFSETQ. CDR3 size: 15 residues. The repertoire was sequenced with immunoSEQ multiplex PCR; TCRdb's copy has only in-frame clones and lacks some. The table shows 130,000 or so clones, with about 92% occurring only once. Comments on this clone: What it binds is not known.

Study-wide points: Donors, mostly white British, included more females; clonal diversity was possibly underestimated. Vaccine-associated CD4 TCRs spanned spike, dominant at 160-218 and 743-854.

The chain is built from TRBV5-1 and TRBJ2-2; D is perhaps TRBD1 (5 bases). The specimen comprised peripheral blood, sampled on day 0 of MenACWY control vaccination. The sequence was collected from an adult in good health. CDR3 sequence reads: CASSLAPQGTGELFF. The CDR3 nucleotides are TGCGCCAGCAGCTTGGCCCCCCAGGGAACCGGGGAGCTGTTTTTT.